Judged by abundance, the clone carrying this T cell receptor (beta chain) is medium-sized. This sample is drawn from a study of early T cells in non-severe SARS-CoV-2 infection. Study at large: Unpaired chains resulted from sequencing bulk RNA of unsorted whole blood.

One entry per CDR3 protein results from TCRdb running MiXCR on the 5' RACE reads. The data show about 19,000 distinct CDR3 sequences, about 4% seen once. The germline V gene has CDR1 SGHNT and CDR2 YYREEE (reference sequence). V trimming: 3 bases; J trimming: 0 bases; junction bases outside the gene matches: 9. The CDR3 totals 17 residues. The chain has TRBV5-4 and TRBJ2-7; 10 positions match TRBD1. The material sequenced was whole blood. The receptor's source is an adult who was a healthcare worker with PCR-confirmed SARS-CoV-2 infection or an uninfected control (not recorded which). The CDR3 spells CASSYSPGTGASYEQYF. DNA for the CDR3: TGTGCCAGCAGCTATAGTCCCGGGACAGGGGCCTCCTACGAGCAGTACTTC. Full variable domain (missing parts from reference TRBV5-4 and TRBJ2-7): ETGVTQSPTHLIKTRGQQVTLRCSSQSGHNTVSWYQQALGQGPQFIFQYYREEENGRGNFPPRFSGLQFPNYSSELNVNALELDDSALYLCASSYSPGTGASYEQYFGPGTRLTVT.